This TCR beta chain is from a study of CD8 T cells in Susac syndrome. A remark on this clonotype: Its target is unknown.

The RNA input was roughly 0.5 to 1 ug, and it was reverse transcribed with random hexamers. The method of amplification for TCR beta CDR3 was immunoSEQ multiplex PCR, covering 54 Vbeta and 13 Jbeta. Via MiXCR, TCRdb re-called the immunoSEQ multiplex PCR reads, giving one row per CDR3 protein. The table includes about 250,000 distinct CDR3 sequences, about 93% detected once. CD8+ and CD4+ T cells from blood underwent TCR beta sequencing, which was carried out in a high-throughput format. The multiple sclerosis control group was made up of treatment-naive patients with stable or active relapsing-remitting disease. The CDR3 is 16 amino acids. Germline CDR1 and CDR2: LNHNV and YYDKDF (reference sequence). Trimming shortened V by 0 bases and J by 3 bases, and 15 bases separated the two germline ends. Study-level results: The study conceded that relatively few individuals underwent its TCR sequencing and HLA analysis.

This sequence joins TRBV15 and TRBJ2-7; perhaps TRBD1 as D (5 bases). The receptor was derived from a human donor with multiple sclerosis. Sequenced sample: CD4+ T cells from PBMCs. The CDR3 sequence: CATSRDKGAQGYEQYF. CDR3 DNA: TGTGCCACCAGCAGAGATAAAGGGGCTCAGGGCTACGAGCAGTACTTC.